Here is one TCR beta chain with its context. The antigen is not known. The repertoire was sequenced with immunoSEQ multiplex PCR; TCRdb's copy has only in-frame clones and lacks some. The repertoire holds around 750,000 clones, with around 67% as singletons. Within Nashville, Tennessee resided all donors, each a Caucasian adult. CDR3 length equals 12 residues. Trimming removed 4 bases from V and 7 bases from J, with 11 bases in between. Germline CDR1 MNHNS, CDR2 SASEGT. These data originate in a study of shared clonotypes between healthy human individuals. As for the study in general: The donor group consisted of two women and a few men, aged 18 to 49. Study conclusions and caveats: The study sampled only blood, and tissue repertoires likely differ. Across a handful of donors, naive CD4 shared 5% to 6.5%, naive CD8 3.5% to 4%, memory CD4 roughly 2.4%, memory CD8 0.4% to 0.5%.

The chain is built from TRBV6-1 and TRBJ2-7; either TRBD1 or TRBD2 may fit D (5 bases each). This TCR came from a woman under 40 in good health. Input material: memory CD4+ T cells sorted from blood. The subset here: CD45RA-negative fraction. CDR3 sequence (DNA): TGTGCCAGCAGTGGACAATGGGGGGAGCAGTACTTC. It specifies CASSGQWGEQYF.